Below, 5 T cell receptor beta chains from the same sample are listed, as sequenced in a study of long-term antiretroviral therapy in people with HIV. They ran version v3.0 of the immunoSEQ assay at survey level. Generated by immunoSEQ multiplex PCR, the TCRdb table keeps only in-frame clones and is missing some. The table records 16,000 or so clones, about 88% of them present only once. The sequencing used unsorted PBMCs, collected 0.5 years after starting antiretroviral therapy. The receptors stem from a woman in her 40s with HIV.

The CDR3: CASSFPGQGIYEQYF. CDR3 sequence (DNA): TGTGCCAGCAGCTTTCCGGGACAGGGGATCTACGAGCAGTACTTC. The rearrangement uses TRBV11-2 and TRBJ2-7; 10 positions match TRBD1. This CDR3 contains 15 residues. With V trimmed by 3 bases and J by 3 bases, 5 bases remained unmatched. Germline assignment: CDR1 SGHAT and CDR2 FQNNGV.

The CDR3 region has the DNA TGTGCCAGCAGCATAGGGACCAGAAATTACAATGAGCAGTTCTTC. Amino acid sequence: CASSIGTRNYNEQFF. The chain carries TRBV7-3 and TRBJ2-1; D tentatively fits TRBD1 or TRBD2 (5 bases each). Germline loops: CDR1 SGHTA, CDR2 FQGTGA. Trimming pared 5 bases from V and 4 bases from J, leaving 15 bases between. The CDR3 has 15 residues.

J is TRBJ2-7 and V is TRBV10-3; D is uncertain. The V and J ends lost 4 bases and 3 bases respectively, with 16 bases between them. The germline CDR1 and CDR2 sequences are ENHRY and SYGVKD. There are 15 residues in the CDR3. The CDR3 is CAISGPDLWGYEQYF. CDR3 DNA sequence: TGTGCCATCAGTGGACCGGACCTCTGGGGCTACGAGCAGTACTTC.

This clone was counted between two and nine times. The rearrangement links TRBV5-7 to TRBJ1-2, with 7 bases matching TRBD1. TRBV5-7 has ORF status, its function being uncertain. J gave up 2 bases and V 2 bases, and 15 bases lay outside the gene matches. The CDR3 has 18 amino acids. The CDR3 DNA follows: TGTGCCAGCAGCTTCCCGACACCTCGACAGGGAAGAAACTATGGCTACACCTTC. This translates into CASSFPTPRQGRNYGYTF.

The chain has TRBV11-1 and TRBJ1-4; 11 nucleotides align to TRBD1. Trimming cost V 5 bases and J 10 bases; bases outside gene matches: 3. CDR3 size: 13 residues. CDR1 and CDR2 (germline): SGHAT, FQDESV (reference sequence). This chain's CDR3 is CASSLGQGGKLFF. The CDR3 DNA is TGTGCCAGCAGCCTGGGACAGGGGGGAAAACTGTTTTTT.